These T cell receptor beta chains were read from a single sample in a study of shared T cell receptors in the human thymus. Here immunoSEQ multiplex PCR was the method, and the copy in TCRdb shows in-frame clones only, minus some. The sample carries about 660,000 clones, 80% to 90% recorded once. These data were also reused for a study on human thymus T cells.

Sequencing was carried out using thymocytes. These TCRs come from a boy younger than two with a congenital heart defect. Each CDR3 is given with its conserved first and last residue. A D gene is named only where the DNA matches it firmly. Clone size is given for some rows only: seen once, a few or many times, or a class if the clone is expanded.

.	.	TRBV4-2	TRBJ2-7	TGTGCCAGCAGCCAATCGGGGGGTACAGGGGGTAGGAACGAGCAGTACTTC	CASSQSGGTGGRNEQYF
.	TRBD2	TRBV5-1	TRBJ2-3	TGCGCCAGCAGCTCGACTAGCGTACCCACAGATACGCAGTATTTT	CASSSTSVPTDTQYF
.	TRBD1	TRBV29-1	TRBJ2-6	TGCAGCGTTGAAATGGAGGCAGGGGGCGCTTCTGGGGCCAACGTCCTGACTTTC	CSVEMEAGGASGANVLTF
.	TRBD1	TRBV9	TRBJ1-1	TGTGCCAGCAGCGTAGAGGGGGCCGGGACGAAAGGGAACACTGAAGCTTTCTTT	CASSVEGAGTKGNTEAFF
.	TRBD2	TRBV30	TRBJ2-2	TGTGCCTGGAGTGTAATAGCGGGAGAGGCCGGGGAGCTGTTTTTT	CAWSVIAGEAGELFF
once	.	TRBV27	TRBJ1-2	TGTGCCAGCAGTGGCGACAGCCACTATGGCTACACCTTC	CASSGDSHYGYTF
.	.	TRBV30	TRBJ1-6	TGTGCCTGGAGTTCGGGAGGAACCACAAATTCACCCCTCCACTTT	CAWSSGGTTNSPLHF
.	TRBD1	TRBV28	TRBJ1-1	TGTGCCAGCACAGAAGTGGACAGGGCGGACACTGAAGCTTTCTTT	CASTEVDRADTEAFF
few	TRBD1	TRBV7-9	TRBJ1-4	TGTGCCAGCAGCTCGACAGGGTCTCGGGAAAAACTGTTTTTT	CASSSTGSREKLFF
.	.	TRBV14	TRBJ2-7	TGTGCCAGCAGCAAGAAAGATTTACACTCCTACGAGCAGTACTTC	CASSKKDLHSYEQYF
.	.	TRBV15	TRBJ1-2	TGTGCCACCAGCAGAGTACAGGACAACTATGGCTACACCTTC	CATSRVQDNYGYTF
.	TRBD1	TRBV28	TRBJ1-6	TGTGCCAGCAGCCCCCCCCCGGGACAGGGGTGTAATTCACCCCTCCACTTT	CASSPPPGQGCNSPLHF
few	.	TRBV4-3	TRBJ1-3	TGCGCCAGCAGCCAAGGACAGGATGGAAACACCATATATTTT	CASSQGQDGNTIYF
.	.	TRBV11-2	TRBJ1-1	TGTGCCAGCAGCGTACAGAACACTGAAGCTTTCTTT	CASSVQNTEAFF
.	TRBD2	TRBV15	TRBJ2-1	TGTGCCACCAGCACCACACTAGCGGGAGGTCCCAGTGAGCAGTTCTTC	CATSTTLAGGPSEQFF
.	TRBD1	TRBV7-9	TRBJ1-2	TGTGCCAGCAGCCTGGAAATGGACAGGGGGCATCATGGCTACACCTTC	CASSLEMDRGHHGYTF
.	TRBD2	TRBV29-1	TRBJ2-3	TGCAGCGTGCCCGGACTAGCGGGAGGGCCGGGTGGGTCAGATACGCAGTATTTT	CSVPGLAGGPGGSDTQYF
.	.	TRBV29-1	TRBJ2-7	TGCAGCGTTGAAGATCCTCTCAACTACTACGAGCAGTACTTC	CSVEDPLNYYEQYF
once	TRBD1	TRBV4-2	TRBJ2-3	TGTGCCAGCAGCCAAGACCTCGGGACAGGGGTAGATACGCAGTATTTT	CASSQDLGTGVDTQYF
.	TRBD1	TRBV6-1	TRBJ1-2	TGTGCCAACTCGGACAGGCCGGCCCCCTACACCTTC	CANSDRPAPYTF
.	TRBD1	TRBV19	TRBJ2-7	TGTGCCAGTAGTGAGGGGGCCAGAGGAAGTTCGTACGAGCAGTACTTC	CASSEGARGSSYEQYF
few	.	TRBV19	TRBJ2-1	TGTGCCAGTAGTAATCCCGTGAGGAACAATGAGCAGTTCTTC	CASSNPVRNNEQFF
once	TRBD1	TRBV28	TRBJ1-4	TGTGCCAGCAGTTTATTGGTGGGGACAGGTCACTCTAATGAAAAACTGTTTTTT	CASSLLVGTGHSNEKLFF
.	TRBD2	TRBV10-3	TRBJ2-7	TGTGCCAGCTTAGCGGGGACCTCGTCCTACGAGCAGTACTTC	CASLAGTSSYEQYF
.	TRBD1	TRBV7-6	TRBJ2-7	TGTGCCAGCAGCTTTCTCGGGACAGGGTACCACGAGCAGTACTTC	CASSFLGTGYHEQYF
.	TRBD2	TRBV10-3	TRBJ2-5	TGTGCCATCAGGGGCGGGAGTGACCAAGAGACCCAGTACTTC	CAIRGGSDQETQYF
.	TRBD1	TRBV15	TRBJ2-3	TGTGCCACAACCGGGACAGAAACAGATACGCAGTATTTT	CATTGTETDTQYF
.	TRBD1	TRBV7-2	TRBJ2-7	TGTGCCAGCAGTCGTTACGGACAGGGGTCCTACGAGCAGTACTTC	CASSRYGQGSYEQYF
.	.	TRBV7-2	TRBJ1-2	TGTGCCAGCAGCTTAAGGAGACTTTCAGCTAACTATGGCTACACCTTC	CASSLRRLSANYGYTF
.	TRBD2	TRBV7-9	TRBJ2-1	TGTGCCAGCAGCTTGGGACTAGCGGGGCGCTCCTACAATGAGCAGTTCTTC	CASSLGLAGRSYNEQFF
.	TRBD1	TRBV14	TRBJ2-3	TGTGCCAGCAGCCCTAAATTCGGACAGGGGCGATCAGCGTATACGCAGTATTTT	CASSPKFGQGRSAYTQYF
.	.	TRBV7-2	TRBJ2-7	TGTGCCAGCAGCTACGATCCCGATAGGGGATACTACGAGCAGTACTTC	CASSYDPDRGYYEQYF
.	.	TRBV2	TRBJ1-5	TGTGCCAGCAGTGAAGCCCGCAGGGCCGGCAATCAGCCCCAGCATTTT	CASSEARRAGNQPQHF
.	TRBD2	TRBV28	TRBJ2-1	TGTGCCAGCAGTTTAACCGAGCGGGCGGGAGAACGCAGTGAGCAGTTCTTC	CASSLTERAGERSEQFF
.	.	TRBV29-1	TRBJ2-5	TGCAGCGTTGGGGGGGGAGAGACAGGGGTGGGGGAGACCCAGTACTTC	CSVGGGETGVGETQYF
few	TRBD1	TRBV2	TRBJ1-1	TGTGCCAGCAGTGAAAAGGGACAGGGTCGTAACACTGAAGCTTTCTTT	CASSEKGQGRNTEAFF
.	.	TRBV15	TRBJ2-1	TGTGCCACCAGCAGCAAAATCCTCCTACGATACAATGAGCAGTTCTTC	CATSSKILLRYNEQFF
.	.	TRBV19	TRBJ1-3	TGTGCCAGTAGTACTCAAACAGGCGTTTGGGAAAACACCATATATTTT	CASSTQTGVWENTIYF
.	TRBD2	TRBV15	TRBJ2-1	TGTGCCACCAGCAGAGTTACGGGAGGGAGGGATGAGCAGTTCTTC	CATSRVTGGRDEQFF
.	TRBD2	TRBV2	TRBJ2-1	TGTGCCAGCAGTGACGGGACTAGACCTAGGGATGAGCAGTTCTTC	CASSDGTRPRDEQFF
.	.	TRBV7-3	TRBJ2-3	TGTGCCAGCAGCTTAACAGGGGGAGGCACAGATACGCAGTATTTT	CASSLTGGGTDTQYF